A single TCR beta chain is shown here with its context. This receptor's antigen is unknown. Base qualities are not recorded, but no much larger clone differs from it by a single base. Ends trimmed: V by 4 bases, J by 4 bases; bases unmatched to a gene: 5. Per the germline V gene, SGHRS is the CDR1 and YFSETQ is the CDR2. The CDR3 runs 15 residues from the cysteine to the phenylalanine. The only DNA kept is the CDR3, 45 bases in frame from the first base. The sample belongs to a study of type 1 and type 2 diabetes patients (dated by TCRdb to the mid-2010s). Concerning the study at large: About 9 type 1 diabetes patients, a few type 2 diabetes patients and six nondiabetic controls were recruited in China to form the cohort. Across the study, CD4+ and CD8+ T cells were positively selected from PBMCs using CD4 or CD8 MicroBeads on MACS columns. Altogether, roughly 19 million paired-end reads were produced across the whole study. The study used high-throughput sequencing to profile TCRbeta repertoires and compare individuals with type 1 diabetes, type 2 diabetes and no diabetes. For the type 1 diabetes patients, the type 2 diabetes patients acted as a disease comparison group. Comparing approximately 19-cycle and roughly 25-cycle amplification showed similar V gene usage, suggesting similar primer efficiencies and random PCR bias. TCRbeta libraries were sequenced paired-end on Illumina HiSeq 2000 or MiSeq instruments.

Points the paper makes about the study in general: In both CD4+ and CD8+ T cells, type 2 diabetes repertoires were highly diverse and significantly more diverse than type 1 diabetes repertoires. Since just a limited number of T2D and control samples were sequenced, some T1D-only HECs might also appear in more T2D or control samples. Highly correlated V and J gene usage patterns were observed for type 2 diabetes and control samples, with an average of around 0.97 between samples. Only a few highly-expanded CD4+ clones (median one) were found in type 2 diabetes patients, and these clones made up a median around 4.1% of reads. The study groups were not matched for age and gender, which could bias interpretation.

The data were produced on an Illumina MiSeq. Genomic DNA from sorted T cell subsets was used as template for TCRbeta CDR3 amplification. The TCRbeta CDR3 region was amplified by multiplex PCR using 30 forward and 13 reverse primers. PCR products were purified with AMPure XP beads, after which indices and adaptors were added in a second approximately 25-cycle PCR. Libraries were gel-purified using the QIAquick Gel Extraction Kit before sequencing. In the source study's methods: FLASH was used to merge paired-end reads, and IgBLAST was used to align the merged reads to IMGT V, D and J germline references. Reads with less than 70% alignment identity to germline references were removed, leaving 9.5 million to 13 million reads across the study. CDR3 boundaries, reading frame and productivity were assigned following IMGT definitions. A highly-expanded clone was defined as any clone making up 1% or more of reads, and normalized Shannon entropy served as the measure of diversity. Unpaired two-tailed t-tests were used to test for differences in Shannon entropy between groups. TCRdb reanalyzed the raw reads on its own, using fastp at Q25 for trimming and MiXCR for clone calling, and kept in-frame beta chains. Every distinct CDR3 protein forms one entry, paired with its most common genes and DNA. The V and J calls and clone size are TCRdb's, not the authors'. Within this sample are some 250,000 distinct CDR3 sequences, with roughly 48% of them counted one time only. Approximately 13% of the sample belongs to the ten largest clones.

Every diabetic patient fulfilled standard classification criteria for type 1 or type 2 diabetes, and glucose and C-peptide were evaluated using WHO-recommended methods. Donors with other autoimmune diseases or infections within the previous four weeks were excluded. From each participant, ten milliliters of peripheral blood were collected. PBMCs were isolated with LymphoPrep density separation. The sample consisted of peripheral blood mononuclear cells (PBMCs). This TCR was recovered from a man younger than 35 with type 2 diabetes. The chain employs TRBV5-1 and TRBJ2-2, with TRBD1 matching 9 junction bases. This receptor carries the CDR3 CASSPTGGGTGELFF. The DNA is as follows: TGCGCCAGCAGCCCGACAGGGGGAGGCACCGGGGAGCTGTTTTTT.